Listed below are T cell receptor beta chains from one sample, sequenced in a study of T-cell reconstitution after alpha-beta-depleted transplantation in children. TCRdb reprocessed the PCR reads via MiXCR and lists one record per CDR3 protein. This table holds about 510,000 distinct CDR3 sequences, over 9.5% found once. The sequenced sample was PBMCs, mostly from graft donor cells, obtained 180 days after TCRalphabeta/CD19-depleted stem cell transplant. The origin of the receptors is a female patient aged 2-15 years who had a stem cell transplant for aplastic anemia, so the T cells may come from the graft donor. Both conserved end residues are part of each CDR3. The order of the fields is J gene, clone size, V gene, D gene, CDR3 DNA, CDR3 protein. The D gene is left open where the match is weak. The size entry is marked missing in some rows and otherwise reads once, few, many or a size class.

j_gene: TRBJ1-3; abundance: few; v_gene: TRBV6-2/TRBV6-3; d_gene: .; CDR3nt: TGTGCCAGCAGTGATCTTCTCACAGGAGGAAACACCATATATTTT; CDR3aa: CASSDLLTGGNTIYF
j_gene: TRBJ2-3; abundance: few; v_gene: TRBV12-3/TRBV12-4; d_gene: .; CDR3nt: TGTGCCAGCAACCGGGACGGTCCTAGCACAGATACGCAGTATTTT; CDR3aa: CASNRDGPSTDTQYF
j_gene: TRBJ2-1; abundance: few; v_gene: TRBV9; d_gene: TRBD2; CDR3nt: TGTGCCAGCAGCCGGGGTGGTAGCGGGGGCCCAAACAATGAGCAGTTCTTC; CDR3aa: CASSRGGSGGPNNEQFF
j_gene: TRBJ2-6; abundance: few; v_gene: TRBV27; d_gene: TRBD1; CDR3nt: TGTGCCAGCAGTTTAAAGGGGGGGACAGGGTTTGGCTCTGGGGCCAACGTCCTGACTTTC; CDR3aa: CASSLKGGTGFGSGANVLTF
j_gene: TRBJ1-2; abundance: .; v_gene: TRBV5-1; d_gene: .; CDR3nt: TGCGCCAGCAGCTCTTTTCCAGGGTACTATGGCTACACCTTC; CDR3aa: CASSSFPGYYGYTF
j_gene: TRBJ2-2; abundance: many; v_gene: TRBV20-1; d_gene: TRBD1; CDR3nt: TGCAGTGTTCCGAGGACAGGGATCGGGGAGCTGTTTTTT; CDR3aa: CSVPRTGIGELFF
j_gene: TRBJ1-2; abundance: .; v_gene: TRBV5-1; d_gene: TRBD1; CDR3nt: TGCGCCAGCAGCTGGACAGGGGGCGCGGATGAGGGCTACACCTTC; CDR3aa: CASSWTGGADEGYTF
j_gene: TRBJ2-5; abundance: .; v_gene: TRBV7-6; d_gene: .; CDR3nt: TGTGCCAGCAGCAACCAGGGCTTAAGTTTAGAGACCCAGTACTTC; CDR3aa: CASSNQGLSLETQYF
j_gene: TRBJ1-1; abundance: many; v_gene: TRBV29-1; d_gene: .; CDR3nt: TGCAGCTTTGATTCGGTTGGGGGCACTGAAGCTTTCTTT; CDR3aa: CSFDSVGGTEAFF
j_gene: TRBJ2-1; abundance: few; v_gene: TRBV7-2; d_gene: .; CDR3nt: TGTGCCAGCAGCTTATATCAGGACAATGAGCAGTTCTTC; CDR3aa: CASSLYQDNEQFF
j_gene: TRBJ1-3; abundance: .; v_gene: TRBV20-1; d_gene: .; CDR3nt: TGCAGTGCTAGCCAGGCGTTTAGATCCGGAAACACCATATATTTT; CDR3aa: CSASQAFRSGNTIYF
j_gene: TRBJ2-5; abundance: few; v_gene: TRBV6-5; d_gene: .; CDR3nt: TGTGCCAGCAGTATACAGGGCGGGGAGTGGGAGACCCAGTACTTC; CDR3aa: CASSIQGGEWETQYF
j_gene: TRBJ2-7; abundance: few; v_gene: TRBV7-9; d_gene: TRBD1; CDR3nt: TGTGCCAGCAGTTGGACAGGGGGCGAGTACGAGCAGTACTTC; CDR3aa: CASSWTGGEYEQYF
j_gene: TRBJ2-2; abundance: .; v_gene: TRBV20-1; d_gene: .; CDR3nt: TGCAGTGCTTGCCGGGAGTACACCGGGGAGCTGTTTTTT; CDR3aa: CSACREYTGELFF
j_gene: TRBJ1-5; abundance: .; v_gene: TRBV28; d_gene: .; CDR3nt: TGTGCCAGCAGTTCACCGGCCCTACCCAATCAGCCCCAGCATTTT; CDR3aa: CASSSPALPNQPQHF
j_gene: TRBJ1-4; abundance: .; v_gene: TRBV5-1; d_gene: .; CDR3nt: TGCGCCAGCGCCTCTGGGACGTCCGAAAAACTGTTTTTT; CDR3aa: CASASGTSEKLFF
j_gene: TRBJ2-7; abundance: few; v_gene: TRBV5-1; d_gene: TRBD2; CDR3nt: TGCGCCAGCAGCTTGTCCCAGACACCGGGACTAGCCACCTACGAGCAGTACTTC; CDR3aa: CASSLSQTPGLATYEQYF
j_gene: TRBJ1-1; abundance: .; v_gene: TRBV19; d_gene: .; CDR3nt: TGTGCCAGCTGGGGAAGGTCCGGAACGAACACTGAAGCTTTCTTT; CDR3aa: CASWGRSGTNTEAFF
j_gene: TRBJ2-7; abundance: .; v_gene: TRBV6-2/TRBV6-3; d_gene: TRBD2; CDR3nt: TGTGCCAGCAGACCCGGCGGGAGGGCCACCTACGAGCAGTACTTC; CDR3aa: CASRPGGRATYEQYF
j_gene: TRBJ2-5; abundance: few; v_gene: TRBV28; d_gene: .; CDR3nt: TGTGCCAGCAGTTCAACAGGGCCCTATTGGGAGACCCAGTACTTC; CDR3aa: CASSSTGPYWETQYF
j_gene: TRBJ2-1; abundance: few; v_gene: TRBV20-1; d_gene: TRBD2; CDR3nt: TGCAGTGCTGGGGTCTTAGCGGGACACGTGGGCTACAATGAGCAGTTCTTC; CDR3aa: CSAGVLAGHVGYNEQFF
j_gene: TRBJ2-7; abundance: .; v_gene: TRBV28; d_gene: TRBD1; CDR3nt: TGTGCCAGCAGAAAGGACAGGGTCGAGCAGTACTTC; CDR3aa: CASRKDRVEQYF
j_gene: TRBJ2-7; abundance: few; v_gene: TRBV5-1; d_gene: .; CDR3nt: TGCGCCAGCAGCTTGGAACAGGGACCCGCAGAGCAGTACTTC; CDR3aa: CASSLEQGPAEQYF
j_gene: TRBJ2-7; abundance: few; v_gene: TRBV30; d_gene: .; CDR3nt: TGTGCCTGGAGTGTATTCGGCCACGAGCAGTACTTC; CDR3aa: CAWSVFGHEQYF
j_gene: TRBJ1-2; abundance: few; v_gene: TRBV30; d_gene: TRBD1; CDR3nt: TGTGCCTGGACTCTAAGACAGGGTGGCTACACCTTC; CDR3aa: CAWTLRQGGYTF
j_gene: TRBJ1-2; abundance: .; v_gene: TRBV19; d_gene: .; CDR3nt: TGTGCCAGTAGTAATCAGGGAGCCGGCTATGGCTACACCTTC; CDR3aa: CASSNQGAGYGYTF
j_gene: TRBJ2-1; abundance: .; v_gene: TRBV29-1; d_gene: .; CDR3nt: TGCAGCGTTCTACGTACAACCTACAATGAGCAGTTCTTC; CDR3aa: CSVLRTTYNEQFF
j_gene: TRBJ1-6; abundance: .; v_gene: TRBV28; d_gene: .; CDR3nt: TGTGCCAGCAGTTTAGAGATTAATAATTCACCCCTCCACTTT; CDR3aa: CASSLEINNSPLHF
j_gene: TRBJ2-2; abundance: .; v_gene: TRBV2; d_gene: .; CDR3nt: TGTGCCAGCAGTCGCGGACTGAACACCGGGGAGCTGTTTTTT; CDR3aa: CASSRGLNTGELFF
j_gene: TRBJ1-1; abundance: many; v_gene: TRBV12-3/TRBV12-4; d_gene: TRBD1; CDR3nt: TGTGCCAGCAGTCCGCACAGGGGCGGAACTGAAGCTTTCTTT; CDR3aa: CASSPHRGGTEAFF
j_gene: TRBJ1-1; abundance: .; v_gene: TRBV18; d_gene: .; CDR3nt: TGTGCCAGCTCACCGCGCATCAATGAAGCTTTCTTT; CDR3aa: CASSPRINEAFF
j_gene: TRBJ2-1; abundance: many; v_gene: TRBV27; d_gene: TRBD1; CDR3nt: TGTGCCAGCAGTTGGGGGACAGGGAATAAGCAGTTCTTC; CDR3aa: CASSWGTGNKQFF
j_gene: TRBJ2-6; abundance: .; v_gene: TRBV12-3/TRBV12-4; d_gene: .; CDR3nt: TGTGCCAGCAGTTTAGGCCGGGGATCTGGGGCCAACGTCCTGACTTTC; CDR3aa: CASSLGRGSGANVLTF